Below, one TCR beta chain is given with its context. The antigen remains undetermined. This sample is drawn from a study of cytomegalovirus exposure and HLA in healthy donors. Study-wide findings and caveats: High sensitivity and specificity were reportedly achieved when the classifier diagnosed cytomegalovirus status. A later analysis found TCR association rates differed by HLA locus, highest for DRB1 and lowest for HLA-C. Serostatus for CMV was the only available immune exposure information.

PCR primers comprised 60 Vbeta and 13 Jbeta primers. Repertoires were generated with immunoSEQ multiplex PCR, while TCRdb's copy carries only in-frame clones and drops some. The repertoire holds 150,000 to 200,000 clones, with roughly 79% as singletons. The CDR3 spans 15 residues. Looked up from germline, CDR1 is SGHNT and CDR2 is YENEEA. The V end lost 3 bases, the J end lost 8 bases, and 17 bases lay between the germline ends. The sample was PBMCs. The chain employs TRBV11-3 and TRBJ2-1, with a possible D match to TRBD2 (5 bases). The receptor comes from a woman between 50 and 59 years old in good health and CMV-seropositive. This chain's CDR3 is CASSLAGGYGDEQFF. The CDR3 bases are TGTGCCAGCAGCTTGGCGGGTGGATACGGGGATGAGCAGTTCTTC.